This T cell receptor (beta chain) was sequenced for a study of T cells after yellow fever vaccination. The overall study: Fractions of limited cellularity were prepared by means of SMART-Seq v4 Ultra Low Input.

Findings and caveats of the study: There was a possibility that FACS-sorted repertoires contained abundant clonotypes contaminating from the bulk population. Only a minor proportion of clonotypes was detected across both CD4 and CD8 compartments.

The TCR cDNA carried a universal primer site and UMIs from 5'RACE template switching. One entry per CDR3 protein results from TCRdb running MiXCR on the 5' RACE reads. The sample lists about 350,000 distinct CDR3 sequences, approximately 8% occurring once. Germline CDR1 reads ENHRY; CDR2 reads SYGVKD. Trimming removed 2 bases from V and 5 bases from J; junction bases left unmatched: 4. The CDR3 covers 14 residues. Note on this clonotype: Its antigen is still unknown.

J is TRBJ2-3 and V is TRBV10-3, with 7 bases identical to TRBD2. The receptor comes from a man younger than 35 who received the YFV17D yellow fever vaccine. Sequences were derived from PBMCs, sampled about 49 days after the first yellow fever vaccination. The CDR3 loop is CAISERGVGDTQYF. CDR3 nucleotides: TGTGCCATCAGTGAGCGGGGGGTAGGAGATACGCAGTATTTT.